The rows below give T cell receptor beta chains drawn from one sample of a study of T-cell reconstitution after alpha-beta-depleted transplantation in children. TCRdb called the PCR reads again in MiXCR, with one record for every CDR3 protein. The sample lists nearly 350,000 distinct CDR3 sequences, around 15% occurring once. The sequencing used PBMCs, mostly from graft donor cells, collected 360 days after TCRalphabeta/CD19-depleted stem cell transplant. All receptors derive from a male patient aged 2-9 years who had a stem cell transplant for acute lymphoblastic leukemia, so the T cells may come from the graft donor. Both conserved end residues are part of each CDR3. The D gene is left open where the match is weak. Where a row states a size, it is once, few, many or the class of an expanded clone; other rows omit it.

j_call clone_size d_call v_call cdr3_nt cdr3_aa
TRBJ2-1 few NA TRBV7-2 TGTGCCAGCAGCCCAGGGGCCAGTTCTGAGCAGTTCTTC CASSPGASSEQFF
TRBJ1-2 NA NA TRBV7-9 TGTGCCAGCAGCTCTACCGAAGGAGTAGGCTCTAACTATGGCTACACCTTC CASSSTEGVGSNYGYTF
TRBJ2-7 NA TRBD2 TRBV28 TGTGCCAGCAGTGAGGGACTAGCGGTTTCCTACGAGCAGTACTTC CASSEGLAVSYEQYF
TRBJ2-6 few NA TRBV7-9 TGTGCCAGCAGCTTAGCGTGGACGGCCCCCGTCCTGACTTTC CASSLAWTAPVLTF
TRBJ2-5 NA NA TRBV10-3 TGTGCCATCCGGCGACATCACCTCCAAGAGACCCAGTACTTC CAIRRHHLQETQYF
TRBJ2-1 few TRBD2 TRBV14 TGTGCCAGCAGCTTCCGACTAGCGGGAGTAGTTCCGGGATACAATGAGCAGTTCTTC CASSFRLAGVVPGYNEQFF
TRBJ2-3 few NA TRBV28 TGTGCCAGCAGACCCGGTGGCTCCACAGATACGCAGTATTTT CASRPGGSTDTQYF
TRBJ2-3 NA TRBD2 TRBV13 TGTGCCAGCAGCTTACTCGCGGGAGTGCCTAGCACAGATACGCAGTATTTT CASSLLAGVPSTDTQYF
TRBJ2-5 NA NA TRBV9 TGTGCCAGCAGCGGAAGATCCGACCAAGAGACCCAGTACTTC CASSGRSDQETQYF
TRBJ2-3 many NA TRBV28 TGTGCCAGCAGTCCCCCCCTGACCGCATCCAGGCATACGCAGTATTTT CASSPPLTASRHTQYF
TRBJ1-2 few NA TRBV5-1 TGCGCCAGCAGTTGGGACTGGAACTATGGCTACACCTTC CASSWDWNYGYTF
TRBJ1-3 few NA TRBV10-3 TGTGCCATCAGGGTAGACAGCAACTCTGGAAACACCATATATTTT CAIRVDSNSGNTIYF
TRBJ2-3 few NA TRBV12-3/TRBV12-4 TGTGCCAGCTGCCGGCGAGATACGCAGTATTTT CASCRRDTQYF
TRBJ1-6 many TRBD1 TRBV20-1 TGCAGTGCTAGGGGGGACAGCTATTCACCCCTCCACTTT CSARGDSYSPLHF
TRBJ1-2 NA NA TRBV18 TGTGCCATCAGTTACCTGGAAACAGAGAGTGGCTACACCTTC CAISYLETESGYTF
TRBJ1-1 NA NA TRBV5-1 TGCGCCAGCAGCTTGGGCCCGGGCAGTGACACTGAAGCTTTCTTT CASSLGPGSDTEAFF
TRBJ2-7 many NA TRBV18 TGTGCCAGCTCGGAGAGGAATAGAGGGATTGCCTACGAGCAGTACTTC CASSERNRGIAYEQYF
TRBJ2-1 NA TRBD2 TRBV5-1 TGCGCCAGCAGCTCGAGGACTAGCACAGAGCAGTTCTTC CASSSRTSTEQFF
TRBJ2-4 NA NA TRBV6-2/TRBV6-3 TGTGCCAGCAGTTACTCGATCCTAGATCTCCAGTACTTC CASSYSILDLQYF
TRBJ2-3 NA TRBD2 TRBV15 TGTGCCACCAGCCAGACTAGCGGGAGTGGAGATACGGAGTATTTT CATSQTSGSGDTEYF
TRBJ2-1 NA TRBD2 TRBV7-3 TGTGCCAGCAGCCCTGGGACTAGCGGGACTGAGCAGTTCTTC CASSPGTSGTEQFF
TRBJ2-5 few NA TRBV5-1 TGCGCCAGCAGCTTGCAGGGGAAGGAGACCCAGTACTTC CASSLQGKETQYF
TRBJ2-3 many TRBD2 TRBV29-1 TGCAGCGTGGGATTAGCGGGAGGGCAAGATACGCAGTATTTT CSVGLAGGQDTQYF
TRBJ1-3 few NA TRBV9 TGTGCCAGCAGCGTAGACACAGGAAGGGGTGGAAACACCATATATTTT CASSVDTGRGGNTIYF
TRBJ2-7 many NA TRBV28 TGTGCCAGCAGTTTTCGGGGTGCGAGGACCTACGAGCAGTACTTC CASSFRGARTYEQYF
TRBJ2-1 NA NA TRBV20-1 TGCAGTGCCCCCTTGCGGGCCGACAATGAGCAGTTCTTC CSAPLRADNEQFF
TRBJ2-1 few TRBD1 TRBV28 TGTGCCAGCAGTTCCAGGGGGCTAGGGGGCAATGAGCAGTTCTTC CASSSRGLGGNEQFF
TRBJ2-1 NA NA TRBV4-1 TGCGCCAGCAGCCTCCCGACGCTAGGGGACGAGCAGTTCTTC CASSLPTLGDEQFF
TRBJ1-5 few NA TRBV4-3 TGCGCCAGCAGCCAAGACCGGACAGTCTACCTTGGGCCCCAGCATTTT CASSQDRTVYLGPQHF
TRBJ2-7 many NA TRBV7-2 TGTGCCAGCAGCATTTTACAGGGATCCCAGTACTTC CASSILQGSQYF
TRBJ2-5 few TRBD2 TRBV7-3 TGTGCCAGCAGCTTAACCAGCGGGAGGCGGAAACTTCAAGAGACCCAGTACTTC CASSLTSGRRKLQETQYF
TRBJ2-7 NA TRBD2 TRBV4-1 TGCGCCAGCAGCCATCCGGGACTAGCGGATTACGAGCAGTACTTC CASSHPGLADYEQYF
TRBJ2-1 few NA TRBV12-3/TRBV12-4 TGTGCCAGCAGTCCCCTTATCAATGAGCAGTTCTTC CASSPLINEQFF
TRBJ2-1 NA TRBD2 TRBV6-2/TRBV6-3 TGTGCCAGCAGTTTCCTCAAGCGGGAGCTTCGATACAATGAGCAGTTCTTC CASSFLKRELRYNEQFF
TRBJ2-1 NA NA TRBV7-2 TGTGCCAGCAACCCGGACTGGTCCTACAATGAGCAGTTCTTC CASNPDWSYNEQFF
TRBJ2-3 many NA TRBV12-3/TRBV12-4 TGTGCCAGCAGTCGCCTAGCGCATAGGGGTAATACGCAGTATTTT CASSRLAHRGNTQYF
TRBJ2-7 NA NA TRBV29-1 TGCAGCGTTGAAGATTGGGGTCGGCCGGACGAGCAGTACTTC CSVEDWGRPDEQYF
TRBJ2-5 NA NA TRBV6-2/TRBV6-3 TGTGCCAGCAGTAGAGGCCCACCCCCAAAAGAGACCCAGTACTTC CASSRGPPPKETQYF
TRBJ2-1 NA NA TRBV20-1 TGCAGTGCTAGTATTGGGGCTAGGGCCAATGAGCAGTTCTTC CSASIGARANEQFF
TRBJ2-7 many TRBD2 TRBV12-3/TRBV12-4 TGTGCCAGCAGTAATCTAGCGGACCTCTCCTACGAGCAGTACTTC CASSNLADLSYEQYF
TRBJ2-7 few NA TRBV10-3 TGTGCCATCAGTGGGGGGCCAGGGCACTCCTACGAGCAGTACTTC CAISGGPGHSYEQYF
TRBJ2-7 many TRBD2 TRBV27 TGTGCCAGCAGTCCCACCCCTGGCGGGAGGGTTTCCTACGAGCAGTACTTC CASSPTPGGRVSYEQYF